This is a list of T cell receptor beta chains from one sample in a study of OX40 agonist ivuxolimab in advanced cancers. The assay was immunoSEQ multiplex PCR, and TCRdb's table has in-frame clones only and misses some. This table holds tens of thousands of clones, around nine tenths found once. The sample in question was CD4+ or CD8+ T cells sorted from blood, obtained in a trial of the OX40 agonist ivuxolimab. The receptors originated from an adult with an advanced solid tumor such as melanoma, head and neck, liver or kidney cancer. Each CDR3 is given with its conserved first and last residue. The order of the fields is D gene, J gene, CDR3 length, clone size, V gene, CDR3 DNA, CDR3 protein. D genes are given only for firm matches. A row's size may be missing; if present it is once, few, many or a size class.

- TRBJ2-5 14 - TRBV7-9 TGTGCCAGCAGCTCTTACTACAACCAAGAGACCCAGTACTTC CASSSYYNQETQYF
- TRBJ2-1 15 - TRBV6-4 TGTGCCAGCAGCCCCAGGGGGGTCACCTACAATGAGCAGTTCTTC CASSPRGVTYNEQFF
- TRBJ1-5 14 - TRBV30 TGTGCCTGGAGTCCCGAAGATCTCGGGAGGGGAATTTATTTT CAWSPEDLGRGIYF
TRBD1 TRBJ2-3 16 - TRBV5-1 TGCGCCAGCAGCCTTGGGACAGTATATTCCACAGATACGCAGTATTTT CASSLGTVYSTDTQYF
- TRBJ1-2 15 few TRBV6-1 TGTGCCAGCAGTGCCGGGACGAGGTCTAACTATGGCTACACCTTC CASSAGTRSNYGYTF
TRBD1 TRBJ1-6 15 - TRBV5-4 TGTGCCAGCAGCTCCCGGGACAGGGGGCTTTCACCCCTCCACTTT CASSSRDRGLSPLHF
- TRBJ1-2 15 - TRBV2 TGTGCCAGCAGCTCCACGTCTCATGGCTCAGATGGCTACACCTTC CASSSTSHGSDGYTF
- TRBJ1-5 14 - TRBV5-1 TGCGCCAGCAGCTTGACGGGGGGCAATCAGCCCCAGCATTTT CASSLTGGNQPQHF
- TRBJ1-1 14 - TRBV29-1 TGCAGCGCGCTAGACCGCAGAAAGAACACTGAAGCTTTCTTT CSALDRRKNTEAFF
- TRBJ1-6 16 - TRBV27 TGTGCCAGCAGTTTGATAGGGGAACTTATGGGTTCACCCCTCCACTTT CASSLIGELMGSPLHF
- TRBJ2-1 14 - TRBV2 TGTGCCAGCAGTATCTCGAGCTCCTACAATGAGCAGTTCTTC CASSISSSYNEQFF
- TRBJ2-3 14 - TRBV19 TGTGCCAGTAGTAAGAGGGAATCGGCAGATACGCAGTATTTT CASSKRESADTQYF
- TRBJ1-2 14 - TRBV9 TGTGCCAGCAGCGTAGCTGCGGATAACTATGGCTACACCTTC CASSVAADNYGYTF
- TRBJ2-3 13 - TRBV19 TGTGCCAGTAGTATGCGGGGCGCAGATACGCAGTATTTT CASSMRGADTQYF
- TRBJ1-2 13 - TRBV14 TGTGCCAGCAGCCAAGCCGGGGTCCTTGGCTACACCTTC CASSQAGVLGYTF
- TRBJ2-2 14 - TRBV6-1 TGTGCCAGCGACCTGACTCGGCTCGGCGGGGAGCTGTTTTTT CASDLTRLGGELFF
- TRBJ1-2 16 once TRBV7-8 TGTGCCAGCAGCCCCCGCCTCGCCGGGCTTAACTATGGCTACACCTTC CASSPRLAGLNYGYTF
- TRBJ1-5 16 - TRBV4-2 TGTGCCAGCAGCCAAGATATTGGGCGGGGAAATCAGCCCCAGCATTTT CASSQDIGRGNQPQHF
- TRBJ2-1 8 - TRBV7-9 TGTGCCAGCAATGAGCAGTTCTTC CASNEQFF
- TRBJ1-6 13 - TRBV19 TGTGCCAGTAGGAGGTCCTATAATTCACCCCTCCACTTT CASRRSYNSPLHF
TRBD1 TRBJ2-2 14 - TRBV29-1 TGCAGCGGGAAGAGGGGACAGGGGACCGGGGAGCTGTTTTTT CSGKRGQGTGELFF
TRBD1 TRBJ2-5 14 - TRBV11-3 TGTGCCAGCAGCCCGACAGGGAAGCAAGAGACCCAGTACTTC CASSPTGKQETQYF
- TRBJ1-5 18 - TRBV4-1 TGCGCCAGCAGCCAAGGTCCCAAAGCGAGAGGTTCCAATCAGCCCCAGCATTTT CASSQGPKARGSNQPQHF
- TRBJ2-7 15 - TRBV4-2 TGTGCCAGCAGCCAAGATCGAAACTACCCCTACGAGCAGTACTTC CASSQDRNYPYEQYF
- TRBJ1-3 15 - TRBV6-5 TGTGCCAGCAGTCGGGACCTCGTCTCTGGAAACACCATATATTTT CASSRDLVSGNTIYF
TRBD2 TRBJ2-5 17 - TRBV5-1 TGCGCCAGCAGCTTAACTAGCGGGAGGTGGGCGCAAGAGACCCAGTACTTC CASSLTSGRWAQETQYF
TRBD1 TRBJ1-2 18 - TRBV27 TGTGCCAGCAATCCCAGGGGGGGAAAGAGTCGCGGGTCTTATGGCTACACCTTC CASNPRGGKSRGSYGYTF